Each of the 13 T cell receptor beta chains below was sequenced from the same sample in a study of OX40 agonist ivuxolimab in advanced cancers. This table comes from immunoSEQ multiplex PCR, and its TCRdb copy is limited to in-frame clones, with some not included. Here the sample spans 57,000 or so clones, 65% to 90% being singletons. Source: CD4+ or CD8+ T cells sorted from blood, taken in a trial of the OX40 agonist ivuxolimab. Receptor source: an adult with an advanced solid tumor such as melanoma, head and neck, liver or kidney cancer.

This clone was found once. CDR3 nucleotides: TGTGCCAGCAGCGTCCGACTAGCCGGCAATGAGCAGTTCTTC. Translated: CASSVRLAGNEQFF. The chain combines TRBV9 with TRBJ2-1; 7 positions agree with TRBD2. V trimming: 2 bases; J trimming: 6 bases; junction bases outside the gene matches: 5. Germline V gene lookup returns CDR1 SGDLS and CDR2 YYNGEE. The CDR3 covers 14 residues.

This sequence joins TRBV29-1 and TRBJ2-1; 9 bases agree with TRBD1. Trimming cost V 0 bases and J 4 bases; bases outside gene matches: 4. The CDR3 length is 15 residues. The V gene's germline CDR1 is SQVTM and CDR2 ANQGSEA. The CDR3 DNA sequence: TGCAGCGTTGAAGACCCGGACAGGGGATACAATGAGCAGTTCTTC. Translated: CSVEDPDRGYNEQFF.

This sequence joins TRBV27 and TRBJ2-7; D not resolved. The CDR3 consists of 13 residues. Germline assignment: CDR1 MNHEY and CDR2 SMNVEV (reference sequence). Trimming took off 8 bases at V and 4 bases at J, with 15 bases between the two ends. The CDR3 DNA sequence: TGTGCCAGCGCCAACGGCGGATATTACGAGCAGTACTTC. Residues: CASANGGYYEQYF.

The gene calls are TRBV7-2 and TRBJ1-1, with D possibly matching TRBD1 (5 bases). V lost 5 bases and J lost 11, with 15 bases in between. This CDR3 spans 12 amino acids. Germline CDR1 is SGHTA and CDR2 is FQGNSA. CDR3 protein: CASSPGRWGAFF. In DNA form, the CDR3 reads TGTGCCAGCAGCCCAGGACGGTGGGGGGCTTTCTTT.

Written as DNA, the CDR3 is TGTGCCACCAGCAGAGATCGAGAGACCCAGTACTTC. Translation gives CATSRDRETQYF. V gene TRBV15 combines with J gene TRBJ2-5; no clear D. The V end lost 0 bases, the J end lost 4 bases, and 3 bases lay between the germline ends. The CDR3 runs to 12 residues. CDR1 is LNHNV, CDR2 YYDKDF, per germline (reference sequence).

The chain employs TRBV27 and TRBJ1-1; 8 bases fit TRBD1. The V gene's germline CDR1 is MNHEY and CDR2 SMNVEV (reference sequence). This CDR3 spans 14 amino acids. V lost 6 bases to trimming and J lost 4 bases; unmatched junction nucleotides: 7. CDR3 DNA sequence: TGTGCCAGCAGCCCCAGACAGGGGTTCACTGAAGCTTTCTTT. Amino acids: CASSPRQGFTEAFF.

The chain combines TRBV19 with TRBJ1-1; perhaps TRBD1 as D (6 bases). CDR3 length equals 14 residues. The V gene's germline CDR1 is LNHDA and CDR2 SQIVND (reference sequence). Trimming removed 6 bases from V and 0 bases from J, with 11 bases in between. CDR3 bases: TGTGCCAGTAGGCTGGGACAAATGAACACTGAAGCTTTCTTT. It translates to CASRLGQMNTEAFF. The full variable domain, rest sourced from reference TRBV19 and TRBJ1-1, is DGGITQSPKYLFRKEGQNVTLSCEQNLNHDAMYWYRQDPGQGLRLIYYSQIVNDFQKGDIAEGYSVSREKKESFPLTVTSAQKNPTAFYLCASRLGQMNTEAFFGQGTRLTVV.

The CDR3 spells CASSPGQEPPKNIQYF. The CDR3 coding sequence is TGTGCCAGCAGCCCCGGACAGGAGCCGCCCAAAAACATTCAGTACTTC. The chain has TRBV7-9 and TRBJ2-4, with 7 positions matching TRBD1. The CDR3 is 16 amino acids. Germline trimming cut 5 bases from V and 2 bases from J; bases unmatched to any gene: 9. CDR1 and CDR2 (germline): SEHNR, FQNEAQ (reference sequence).

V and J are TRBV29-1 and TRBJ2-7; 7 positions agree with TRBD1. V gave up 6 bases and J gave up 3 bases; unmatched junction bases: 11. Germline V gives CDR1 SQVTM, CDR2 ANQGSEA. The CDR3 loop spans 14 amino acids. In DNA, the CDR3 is TGCAGCGTCGGGCGCCGGGACAGCCTCTACGAGCAGTACTTC. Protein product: CSVGRRDSLYEQYF.

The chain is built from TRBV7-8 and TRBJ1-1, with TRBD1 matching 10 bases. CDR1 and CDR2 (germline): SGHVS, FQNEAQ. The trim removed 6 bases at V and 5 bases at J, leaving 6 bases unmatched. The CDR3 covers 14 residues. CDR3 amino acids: CASRAGQGRTEAFF. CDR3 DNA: TGTGCCAGCAGAGCGGGACAGGGGAGGACTGAAGCTTTCTTT.

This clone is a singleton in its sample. The CDR3 DNA sequence: TGTGCCAGCAGCCAAGGGCCGGGGGTGATCCGTGGTGGCTACACCTTC. As protein: CASSQGPGVIRGGYTF. This chain links TRBV14 with TRBJ1-2; TRBD1 is a possible D gene (5 bases). Trimming shortened V by 1 base and J by 7 bases, and 19 bases separated the two germline ends. Looked up from germline, CDR1 is SGHDN and CDR2 is FVKESK. The CDR3 totals 16 residues.

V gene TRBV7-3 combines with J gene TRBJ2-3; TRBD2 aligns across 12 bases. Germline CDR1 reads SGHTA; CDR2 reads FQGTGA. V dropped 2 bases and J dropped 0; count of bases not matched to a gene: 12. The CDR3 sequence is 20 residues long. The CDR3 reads CASSLLPSGRALSSTDTQYF. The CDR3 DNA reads TGTGCCAGCAGCTTACTCCCTAGCGGGAGGGCCCTTTCTAGCACAGATACGCAGTATTTT.

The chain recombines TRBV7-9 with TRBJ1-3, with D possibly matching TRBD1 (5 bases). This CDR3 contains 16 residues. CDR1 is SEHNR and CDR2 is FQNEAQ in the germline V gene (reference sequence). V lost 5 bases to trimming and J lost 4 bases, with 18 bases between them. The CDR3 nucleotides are TGTGCCAGCAGCCGGAACTTGGACACCCCCGGAAACACCATATATTTT. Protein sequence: CASSRNLDTPGNTIYF.